The clone carrying this T cell receptor (beta chain) was recorded a few times. Some clones are missing from TCRdb's copy, which holds only in-frame ones; the method was immunoSEQ multiplex PCR. The sample records about 12,000 clones, approximately 88% being singletons. The tumor samples were collected prior to definitive surgery or chemotherapy. This CDR3 is built from 16 residues. V was trimmed by 1 base and J by 9 bases, leaving 16 bases between them. The germline V gene has CDR1 MNHNS and CDR2 SASEGT. The sample belongs to a study of high-grade serous ovarian cancer treatment subgroups. Study as a whole: On average, roughly 14,000 reads and 7,494 unique TCR beta rearrangements were obtained per sample.

Sequencing was done on a sample of tumor tissue. This sequence joins TRBV6-1 and TRBJ1-6, with D possibly being TRBD1 (6 bases). The receptor's source is a human donor with high-grade serous ovarian cancer. CDR3 in DNA: TGTGCCAGCAGTGAAGGGGGGGGCGCTGAGGTTTCACCCCTCCACTTT. Amino acids: CASSEGGGAEVSPLHF.